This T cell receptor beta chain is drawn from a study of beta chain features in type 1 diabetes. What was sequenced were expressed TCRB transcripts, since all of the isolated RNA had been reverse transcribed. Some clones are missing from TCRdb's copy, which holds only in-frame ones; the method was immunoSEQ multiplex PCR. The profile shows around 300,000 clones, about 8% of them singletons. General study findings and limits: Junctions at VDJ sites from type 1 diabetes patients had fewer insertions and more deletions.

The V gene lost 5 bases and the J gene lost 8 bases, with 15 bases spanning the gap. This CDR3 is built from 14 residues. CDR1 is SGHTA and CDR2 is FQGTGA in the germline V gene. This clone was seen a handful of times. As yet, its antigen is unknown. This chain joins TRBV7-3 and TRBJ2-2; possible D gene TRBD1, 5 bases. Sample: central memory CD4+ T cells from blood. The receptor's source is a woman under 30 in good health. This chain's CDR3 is CASSPDSAWGELFF. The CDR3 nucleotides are TGTGCCAGCAGCCCCGACAGCGCCTGGGGGGAGCTGTTTTTT.